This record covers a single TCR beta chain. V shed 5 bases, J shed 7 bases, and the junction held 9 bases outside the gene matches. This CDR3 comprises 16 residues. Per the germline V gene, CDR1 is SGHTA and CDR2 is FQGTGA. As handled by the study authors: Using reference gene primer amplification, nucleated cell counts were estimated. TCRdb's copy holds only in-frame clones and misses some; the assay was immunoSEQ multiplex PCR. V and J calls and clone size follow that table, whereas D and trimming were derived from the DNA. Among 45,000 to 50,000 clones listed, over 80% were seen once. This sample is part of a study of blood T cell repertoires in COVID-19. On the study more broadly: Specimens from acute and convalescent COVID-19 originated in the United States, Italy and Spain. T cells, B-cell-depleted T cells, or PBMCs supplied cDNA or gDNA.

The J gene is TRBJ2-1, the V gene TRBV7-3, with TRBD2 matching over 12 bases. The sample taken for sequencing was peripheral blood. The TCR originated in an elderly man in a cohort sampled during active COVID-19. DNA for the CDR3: TGTGCCAGCAGCCCACGACTAGCGGGGGAGTGGAATGAGCAGTTCTTC. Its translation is CASSPRLAGEWNEQFF.